This is a list of T cell receptor beta chains from one sample in a study of cytomegalovirus exposure and HLA in healthy donors. Here immunoSEQ multiplex PCR was the method, and the copy in TCRdb shows in-frame clones only, minus some. The sample carries 180,000 or so clones, just over 70% recorded once. Input material: PBMCs. Receptors originate from a human donor in good health. Each CDR3 is given without its conserved first and last residue.

CDR3 protein	V gene	J gene
ASSLAVAGGTGELF	TRBV7-8	TRBJ2-2
ASSLDSGTQY	TRBV7-2	TRBJ2-3
AISGPGRGGYT	TRBV10-3	TRBJ1-2
ASSLRTGEDYGYT	TRBV28	TRBJ1-2
ASSHEGISGGNNEQF	TRBV4-1	TRBJ2-1
ASSQFLPGELF	TRBV14	TRBJ2-2
ASSSIWRGDTQY	TRBV7-9	TRBJ2-3
ASSPLTGGLNEQF	TRBV6-5	TRBJ2-1
ASSPGTGGEAF	TRBV5-4	TRBJ1-1
ASSLWGTDKSPLH	TRBV7-9	TRBJ1-6